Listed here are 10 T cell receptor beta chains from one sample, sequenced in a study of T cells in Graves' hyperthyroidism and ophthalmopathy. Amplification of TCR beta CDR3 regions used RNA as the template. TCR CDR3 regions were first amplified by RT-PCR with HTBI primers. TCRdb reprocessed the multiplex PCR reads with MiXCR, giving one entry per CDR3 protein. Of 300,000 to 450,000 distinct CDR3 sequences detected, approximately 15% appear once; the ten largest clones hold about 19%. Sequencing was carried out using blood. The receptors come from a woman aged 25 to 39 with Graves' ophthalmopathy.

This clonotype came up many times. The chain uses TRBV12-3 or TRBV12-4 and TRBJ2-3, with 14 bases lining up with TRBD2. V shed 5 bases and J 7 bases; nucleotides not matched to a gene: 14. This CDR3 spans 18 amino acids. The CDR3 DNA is TGTGCCAGCAGTCCCCCTGGACTAGCGGGGGGCGGTGTAAATACGCAGTATTTT. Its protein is CASSPPGLAGGGVNTQYF.

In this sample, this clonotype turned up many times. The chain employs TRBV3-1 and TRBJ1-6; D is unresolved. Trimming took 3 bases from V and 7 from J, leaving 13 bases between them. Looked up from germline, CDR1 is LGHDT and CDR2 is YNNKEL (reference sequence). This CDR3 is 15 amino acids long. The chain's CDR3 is CASSQMSGQNSPLHF. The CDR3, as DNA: TGTGCCAGCAGCCAGATGTCCGGTCAGAATTCACCCCTCCACTTT.

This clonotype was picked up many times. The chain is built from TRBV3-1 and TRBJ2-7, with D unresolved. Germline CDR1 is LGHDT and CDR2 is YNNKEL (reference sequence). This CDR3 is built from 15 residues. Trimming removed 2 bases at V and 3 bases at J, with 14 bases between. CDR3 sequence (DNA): TGTGCCAGCAGCCAAAACTCACGTAACTTCTACGAGCAGTACTTC. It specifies CASSQNSRNFYEQYF.

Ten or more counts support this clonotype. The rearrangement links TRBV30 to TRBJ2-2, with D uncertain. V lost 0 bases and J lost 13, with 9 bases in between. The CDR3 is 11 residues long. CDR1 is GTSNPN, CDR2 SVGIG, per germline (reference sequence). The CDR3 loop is CAWSVQDWLFF. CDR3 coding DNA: TGTGCCTGGAGTGTACAAGACTGGCTGTTTTTT.

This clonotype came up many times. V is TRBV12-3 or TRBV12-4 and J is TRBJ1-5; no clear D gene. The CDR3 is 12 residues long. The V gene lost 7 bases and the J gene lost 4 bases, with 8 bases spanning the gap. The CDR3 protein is CASKHVNQPQHF. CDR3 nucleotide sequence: TGTGCCAGCAAACATGTGAATCAGCCCCAGCATTTT.

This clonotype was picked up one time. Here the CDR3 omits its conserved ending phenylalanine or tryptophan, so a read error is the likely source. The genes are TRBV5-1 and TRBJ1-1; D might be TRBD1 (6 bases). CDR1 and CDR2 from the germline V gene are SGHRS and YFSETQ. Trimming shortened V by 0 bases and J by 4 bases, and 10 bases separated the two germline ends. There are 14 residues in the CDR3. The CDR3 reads CASSLVGGSTEAFL. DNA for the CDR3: TGCGCCAGCAGCTTGGTAGGGGGGAGCACTGAAGCTTTCTTA.

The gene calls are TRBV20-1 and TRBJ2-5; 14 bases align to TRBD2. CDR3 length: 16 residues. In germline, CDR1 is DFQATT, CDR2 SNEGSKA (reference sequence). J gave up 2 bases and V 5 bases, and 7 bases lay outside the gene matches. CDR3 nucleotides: TGCAGTGCTCGTTCCGGGACTAGCGGGGGACAAGAGACCCAGTACTTC. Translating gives CSARSGTSGGQETQYF.

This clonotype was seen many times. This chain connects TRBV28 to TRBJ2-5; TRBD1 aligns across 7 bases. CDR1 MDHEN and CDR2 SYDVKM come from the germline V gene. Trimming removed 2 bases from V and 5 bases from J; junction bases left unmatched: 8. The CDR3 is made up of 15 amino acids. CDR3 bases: TGTGCCAGCAGTTTACGACAGGGTTGGTTGGAGACCCAGTACTTC. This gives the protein CASSLRQGWLETQYF.

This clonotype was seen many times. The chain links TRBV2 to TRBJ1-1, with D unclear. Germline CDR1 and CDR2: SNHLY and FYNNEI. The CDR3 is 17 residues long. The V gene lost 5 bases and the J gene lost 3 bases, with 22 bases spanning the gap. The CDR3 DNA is TGTGCCAGCAGTCCGATCGACCTCAGGAGGTTGGACACTGAAGCTTTCTTT. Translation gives CASSPIDLRRLDTEAFF.

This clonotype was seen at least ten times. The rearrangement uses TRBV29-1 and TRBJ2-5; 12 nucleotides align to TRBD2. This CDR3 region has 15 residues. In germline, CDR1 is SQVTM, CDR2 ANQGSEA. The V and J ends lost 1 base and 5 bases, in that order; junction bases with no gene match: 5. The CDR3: CSVEGTSGVLETQYF. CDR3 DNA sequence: TGCAGCGTTGAAGGGACTAGCGGGGTTTTGGAGACCCAGTACTTC.